A selection of T cell receptor beta chains follows, all from one sample in a study of siplizumab effects on memory and regulatory T cells. The method was immunoSEQ multiplex PCR; TCRdb's version includes in-frame clones alone and lacks a portion of them. The sample records more than 95,000 clones, roughly 93% being singletons. The sequenced material came from Tregs sorted from blood. These receptors all come from a human donor in good health. Both conserved end residues are part of each CDR3. The D gene is left open where the match is weak. Expanded clones get a size class; other rows say once, few or many, or leave the size out.

>TRBD1|TRBJ2-1|TRBV5-6|NA|15
CASSLTGQKDDEQFF
TGTGCCAGCAGCTTGACGGGACAGAAGGACGATGAGCAGTTCTTC
>NA|TRBJ1-3|TRBV19|NA|16
CASSTRGSGAGNTIYF
TGTGCCAGTAGTACTCGTGGGTCGGGAGCTGGAAACACCATATATTTT
>TRBD1|TRBJ2-2|TRBV5-1|NA|19
CASSSKPSGQGTNTGELFF
TGCGCCAGCAGCTCCAAACCCTCGGGACAGGGGACGAACACCGGGGAGCTGTTTTTT
>NA|TRBJ1-2|TRBV5-4|NA|14
CASSLGGTNYGYTF
TGTGCCAGCAGCTTGGGAGGGACTAACTATGGCTACACCTTC
>NA|TRBJ1-1|TRBV30|few|11
CAWRESGTAFF
TGTGCCTGGAGGGAATCAGGGACAGCTTTCTTT
>NA|TRBJ2-2|TRBV27|NA|15
CASSVIEQGKGELFF
TGTGCCAGCAGTGTAATAGAGCAGGGTAAAGGGGAGCTGTTTTTT
>NA|TRBJ2-7|TRBV19|NA|13
CASSRGPFYEQYF
TGTGCCAGTAGTAGGGGGCCTTTCTACGAGCAGTACTTC
>NA|TRBJ2-1|TRBV11-3|NA|13
CASSLEPSNEQFF
TGTGCCAGCAGCTTAGAACCTAGCAATGAGCAGTTCTTC
>NA|TRBJ1-6|TRBV5-1|NA|13
CASSQQSGGTLHF
TGCGCCAGCAGCCAACAAAGTGGGGGGACCCTCCACTTT
>NA|TRBJ1-1|TRBV18|NA|13
CASSVLGDTEAFF
TGTGCCAGCTCGGTGTTAGGGGACACTGAAGCTTTCTTT
>TRBD2|TRBJ2-7|TRBV6-6|NA|16
CASSYSGQRGTYEQYF
TGTGCCAGCAGTTACTCTGGCCAGCGGGGGACCTACGAGCAGTACTTC
>NA|TRBJ2-1|TRBV5-1|NA|15
CASSLVGETYNEQFF
TGCGCCAGCAGCTTGGTGGGGGAGACCTACAATGAGCAGTTCTTC
>TRBD2|TRBJ2-5|TRBV7-2|NA|16
CASSKGLAGISETQYF
TGTGCCAGCAGTAAGGGACTAGCGGGGATCTCTGAGACCCAGTACTTC
>NA|TRBJ2-3|TRBV6-6|NA|14
CASSYGPFTDTQYF
TGTGCCAGCAGTTACGGGCCATTCACAGATACGCAGTATTTT
>NA|TRBJ1-1|TRBV6-5|NA|14
CASRKGSANTEAFF
TGTGCCAGCAGAAAGGGGTCAGCGAACACTGAAGCTTTCTTT
>NA|TRBJ2-3|TRBV5-5|NA|12
CASSPQPDTQYF
TGTGCCAGCAGCCCGCAACCAGATACGCAGTATTTT
>TRBD1|TRBJ2-7|TRBV29-1|NA|12
CSVGDRGYEQYF
TGCAGCGTTGGGGACAGGGGCTACGAGCAGTACTTC
>TRBD2|TRBJ2-7|TRBV2|NA|12
CASRTSNYEQYF
TGTGCCAGCAGGACTAGCAACTACGAGCAGTACTTC
>TRBD1|TRBJ1-2|TRBV5-1|NA|14
CASSLDRGLYGYTF
TGCGCCAGCAGCTTGGACAGGGGGCTCTATGGCTACACCTTC
>TRBD1|TRBJ2-6|TRBV19|NA|17
CASHRDRASSGANVLTF
TGTGCCAGTCACCGGGACAGGGCAAGCTCTGGGGCCAACGTCCTGACTTTC
>TRBD2|TRBJ2-1|TRBV6-1|NA|14
CATGGARLTTEQFF
TGTGCCACCGGGGGGGCCCGACTAACTACTGAGCAGTTCTTC
>NA|TRBJ1-2|TRBV10-2|NA|12
CASSGAIGGYTF
TGCGCCAGCAGTGGGGCGATTGGGGGCTACACCTTC
>NA|TRBJ1-1|TRBV11-2|NA|14
CASSLGNKNTEAFF
TGTGCCAGCAGCTTAGGAAACAAGAACACTGAAGCTTTCTTT
>NA|TRBJ2-7|TRBV6-6|NA|14
CASSYGWGANEQYF
TGTGCCAGCAGTTACGGTTGGGGAGCGAACGAGCAGTACTTC
>NA|TRBJ1-2|TRBV6-6|NA|14
CASSPRPGYYGYTF
TGTGCCAGCAGTCCTAGGCCTGGATACTATGGCTACACCTTC
>NA|TRBJ1-5|TRBV6-6|NA|14
CASSLPGVRQPQHF
TGTGCCAGCAGTTTGCCAGGGGTTCGGCAGCCCCAGCATTTT
>NA|TRBJ2-4|TRBV30|NA|16
CAWSVGFRAAKNIQYF
TGTGCCTGGAGTGTAGGCTTCCGGGCGGCCAAAAACATTCAGTACTTC
>TRBD2|TRBJ2-1|TRBV10-3|NA|11
CAIGLAVEQFF
TGTGCCATCGGTCTAGCGGTTGAGCAGTTCTTC
>NA|TRBJ1-2|TRBV11-2|NA|12
CASNQLNYGYTF
TGTGCCAGCAACCAACTAAACTATGGCTACACCTTC
>NA|TRBJ1-1|TRBV5-4|few|13
CASSLGRGTEAFF
TGTGCCAGCAGCTTGGGAAGGGGCACTGAAGCTTTCTTT
>TRBD1|TRBJ2-4|TRBV19|once|16
CASRTGQGGSKNIQYF
TGTGCCAGTAGAACCGGACAGGGAGGTAGTAAAAACATTCAGTACTTC
>NA|TRBJ2-3|TRBV7-2|NA|13
CASKRDSTDTQYF
TGTGCCAGCAAGAGGGACAGCACAGATACGCAGTATTTT
>NA|TRBJ2-5|TRBV6-5|NA|14
CASSYSGRQETQYF
TGTGCCAGCAGTTACTCGGGGCGGCAAGAGACCCAGTACTTC
>NA|TRBJ2-3|TRBV30|NA|17
CAWSIRAIWGQGTTQYF
TGTGCCTGGAGCATCAGGGCTATATGGGGCCAGGGGACTACGCAGTATTTT
>NA|TRBJ2-3|TRBV18|NA|13
CASSPPVADTQYF
TGTGCCAGCTCACCACCGGTGGCAGATACGCAGTATTTT
>TRBD1|TRBJ1-2|TRBV11-3|NA|15
CASSLRQGGRNGYTF
TGTGCCAGCAGCCTTCGACAGGGAGGGAGGAATGGCTACACCTTC
>NA|TRBJ1-2|TRBV7-9|NA|13
CASSFVTGSGYTF
TGTGCCAGCAGCTTTGTCACAGGTAGTGGCTACACCTTC
>TRBD1|TRBJ1-2|TRBV5-6|once|17
CASREDRNLLGGYGYTF
TGTGCCAGCAGGGAGGACAGGAACTTACTAGGAGGCTATGGCTACACCTTC
>TRBD2|TRBJ2-1|TRBV5-1|NA|18
CASSLEVSGVVLYNEQFF
TGCGCCAGCAGCTTGGAGGTTAGCGGGGTGGTCTTATACAATGAGCAGTTCTTC
>TRBD1|TRBJ1-1|TRBV6-6|NA|15
CASTYRQGAGTEAFF
TGTGCCAGCACGTATCGACAGGGGGCTGGCACTGAAGCTTTCTTT
>NA|TRBJ1-6|TRBV5-1|NA|15
CASSNKLSYNSPLHF
TGCGCCAGCAGTAACAAGCTCTCCTATAATTCACCCCTCCACTTT
>NA|TRBJ1-1|TRBV11-3|NA|13
CASSFSRNTEAFF
TGTGCCAGCAGCTTCTCACGGAACACTGAAGCTTTCTTT
>NA|TRBJ2-1|TRBV6-6|NA|12
CASSYYLDEQFF
TGTGCCAGCAGTTACTACCTAGATGAGCAGTTCTTC
>NA|TRBJ2-1|TRBV10-3|NA|13
CAITGTGNNEQFF
TGTGCCATCACCGGGACCGGGAACAATGAGCAGTTCTTC
>TRBD1|TRBJ2-3|TRBV7-8|NA|18
CASSLGILSDRETDTQYF
TGTGCCAGCAGCTTAGGGATTCTCAGTGACAGGGAAACAGATACGCAGTATTTT
>TRBD1|TRBJ2-1|TRBV7-9|NA|15
CASSLAGTGTHEQFF
TGTGCCAGCAGCTTAGCCGGGACAGGGACCCATGAGCAGTTCTTC
>TRBD1|TRBJ1-6|TRBV25-1|NA|15
CASSESQGDYSPLHF
TGTGCCAGCAGTGAGTCACAGGGGGATTATTCACCCCTCCACTTT
>TRBD1|TRBJ2-2|TRBV7-9|NA|16
CASSPLGQGAPGELFF
TGTGCCAGCAGCCCTCTGGGACAGGGGGCCCCCGGGGAGCTGTTTTTT
>TRBD2|TRBJ2-3|TRBV30|NA|14
CAWSAGGARDTQYF
TGTGCCTGGAGTGCCGGGGGGGCGAGGGATACGCAGTATTTT
>TRBD1|TRBJ2-7|TRBV29-1|NA|15
CSVEEGTGDPYEQYF
TGCAGCGTTGAAGAGGGGACAGGGGACCCGTACGAGCAGTACTTC
>TRBD2|TRBJ2-7|TRBV30|NA|15
CAWSLTRGDFYEQYF
TGTGCCTGGAGTCTAACCCGGGGGGATTTCTACGAGCAGTACTTC
>TRBD2|TRBJ2-5|TRBV5-1|NA|15
CASSRLAGALETQYF
TGCGCCAGCAGCCGACTAGCGGGAGCCTTAGAGACCCAGTACTTC
>NA|TRBJ2-7|TRBV6-1|NA|14
CASRRTGLSYEQYF
TGTGCCAGCAGGCGGACAGGACTATCCTACGAGCAGTACTTC
>NA|TRBJ2-3|TRBV4-1|NA|15
CASSQEVYGTDTQYF
TGCGCCAGCAGCCAAGAGGTTTACGGCACAGATACGCAGTATTTT
>TRBD1|TRBJ1-2|TRBV6-1|NA|14
CASSARTGGYGYTF
TGTGCCAGCAGTGCCCGGACAGGGGGCTATGGCTACACCTTC
>TRBD1|TRBJ2-4|TRBV19|once|17
CASSPRDRTTVGNIQYF
TGTGCCAGTAGTCCCCGGGACAGGACAACTGTAGGAAACATTCAGTACTTC
>TRBD2|TRBJ2-5|TRBV18|NA|13
CASGTSGQETQYF
TGTGCCAGCGGGACTAGCGGACAAGAGACCCAGTACTTC
>NA|TRBJ1-1|TRBV5-1|NA|13
CASRFEFNTEAFF
TGCGCCAGCAGGTTTGAGTTTAACACTGAAGCTTTCTTT
>TRBD1|TRBJ1-4|TRBV4-1|NA|17
CASKPGQTFATNEKLFF
TGCGCCAGCAAACCGGGACAGACCTTTGCAACTAATGAAAAACTGTTTTTT